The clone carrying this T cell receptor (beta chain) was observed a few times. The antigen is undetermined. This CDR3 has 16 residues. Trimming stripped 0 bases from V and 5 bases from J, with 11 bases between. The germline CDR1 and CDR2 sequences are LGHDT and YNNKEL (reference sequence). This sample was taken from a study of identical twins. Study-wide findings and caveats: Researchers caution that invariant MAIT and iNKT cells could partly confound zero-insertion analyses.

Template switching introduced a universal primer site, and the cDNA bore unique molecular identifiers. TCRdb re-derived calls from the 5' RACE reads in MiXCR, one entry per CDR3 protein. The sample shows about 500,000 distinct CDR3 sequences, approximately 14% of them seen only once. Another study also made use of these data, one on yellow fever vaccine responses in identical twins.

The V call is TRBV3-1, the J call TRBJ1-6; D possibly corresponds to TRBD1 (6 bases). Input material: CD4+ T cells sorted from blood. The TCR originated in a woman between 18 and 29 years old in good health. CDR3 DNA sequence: TGTGCCAGCAGCCAAGAGTGGACAGAGAATAATTCACCCCTCCACTTT. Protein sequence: CASSQEWTENNSPLHF.